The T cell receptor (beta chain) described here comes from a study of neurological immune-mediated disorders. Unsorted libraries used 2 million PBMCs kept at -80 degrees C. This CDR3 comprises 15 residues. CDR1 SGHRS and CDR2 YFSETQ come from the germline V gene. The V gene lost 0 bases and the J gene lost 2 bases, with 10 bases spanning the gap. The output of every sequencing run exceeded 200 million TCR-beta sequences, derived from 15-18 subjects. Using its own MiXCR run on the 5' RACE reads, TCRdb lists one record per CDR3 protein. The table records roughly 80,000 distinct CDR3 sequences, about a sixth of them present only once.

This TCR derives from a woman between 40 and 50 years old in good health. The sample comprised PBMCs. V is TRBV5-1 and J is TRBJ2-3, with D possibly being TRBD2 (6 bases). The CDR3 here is CASSLAGDLTDTQYF. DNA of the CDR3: TGCGCCAGCAGCTTGGCGGGGGACCTCACAGATACGCAGTATTTT.